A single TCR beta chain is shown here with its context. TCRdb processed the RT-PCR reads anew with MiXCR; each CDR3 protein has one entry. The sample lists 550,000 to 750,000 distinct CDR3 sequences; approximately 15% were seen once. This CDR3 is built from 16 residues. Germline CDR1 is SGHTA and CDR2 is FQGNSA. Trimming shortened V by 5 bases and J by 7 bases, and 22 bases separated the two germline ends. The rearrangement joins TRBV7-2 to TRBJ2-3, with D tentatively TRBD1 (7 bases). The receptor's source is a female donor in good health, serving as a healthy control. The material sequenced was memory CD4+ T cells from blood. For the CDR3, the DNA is TGTGCCAGCAGCCAGGGGGGCGCTGGGGGCAGGTATACGCAGTATTTT. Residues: CASSQGGAGGRYTQYF.